What follows describes a single T cell receptor beta chain. This record comes from a study of blood T cell repertoires in COVID-19. Study overall: Sample material is recorded as cDNA or gDNA derived from T cells, B-cell-depleted T cells, or PBMCs.

Profiling relied on immunoSEQ multiplex PCR, and the TCRdb table lists in-frame clones only, not all of them. The sample lists about 69,000 clones, approximately 90% seen once, with 4.5% to 6% in the top ten. The junction had 9 bases not matched to a gene; V was cut back by 4 bases and J by 9 bases. The CDR3 is 14 residues long. Germline V CDR1 and CDR2: SGHRS, YFSETQ. This rearrangement joins TRBV5-1 to TRBJ2-1; 8 bases match TRBD1. The sequenced sample was peripheral blood. The clonotype originates from a woman in her sixties with active COVID-19. DNA of the CDR3: TGCGCCAGCAGCCCGGACAGGGTTAGAACTGAGCAGTTCTTC. Protein sequence: CASSPDRVRTEQFF.